This T cell receptor beta chain derives from a study of shared clonotypes between healthy human individuals. Authors' methods: Filtering differed for immunoSEQ, which gave only junction sequences without quality scores. Produced via immunoSEQ multiplex PCR; TCRdb's table is partial and in-frame only. V and J calls and clone size are copied from that table; D and trimming were computed from the DNA. Among about 2.3 million clones listed, 85% to 95% were seen once. V dropped 5 bases and J dropped 0; count of bases not matched to a gene: 6. The CDR3 is 17 amino acids. In germline, CDR1 is SGHTA, CDR2 FQGTGA. Researchers partitioned CD4+ cells into CD45RA+ naive and CD45RA-negative memory subsets.

This clonotype was obtained from a man aged 18 to 30 in good health. Some clones in this sample may be carry-over from other donors' samples. Sequencing was done on a sample of naive CD4+ T cells from PBMCs. Subset specified: CD45RA+ positively selected. This sequence joins TRBV7-3 and TRBJ2-1; 11 bases map to TRBD2. This chain's CDR3 is CASSSSGRGSSYNEQFF. For the CDR3, the DNA is TGTGCCAGCAGCAGTAGCGGGAGGGGTAGCTCCTACAATGAGCAGTTCTTC.